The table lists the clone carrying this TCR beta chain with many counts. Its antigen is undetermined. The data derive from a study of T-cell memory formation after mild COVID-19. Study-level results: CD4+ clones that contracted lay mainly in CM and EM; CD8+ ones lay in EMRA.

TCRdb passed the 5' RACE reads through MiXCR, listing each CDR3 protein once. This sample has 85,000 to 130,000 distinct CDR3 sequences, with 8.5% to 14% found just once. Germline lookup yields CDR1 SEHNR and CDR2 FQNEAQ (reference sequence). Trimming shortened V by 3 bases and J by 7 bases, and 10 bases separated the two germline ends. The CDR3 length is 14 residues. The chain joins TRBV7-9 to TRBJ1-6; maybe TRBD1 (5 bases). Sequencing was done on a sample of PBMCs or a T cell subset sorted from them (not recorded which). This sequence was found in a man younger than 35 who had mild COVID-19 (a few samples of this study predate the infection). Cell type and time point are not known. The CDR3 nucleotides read TGTGCCAGCAGCTTCGGGGGAGGCAATTCACCCCTCCACTTT. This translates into CASSFGGGNSPLHF.